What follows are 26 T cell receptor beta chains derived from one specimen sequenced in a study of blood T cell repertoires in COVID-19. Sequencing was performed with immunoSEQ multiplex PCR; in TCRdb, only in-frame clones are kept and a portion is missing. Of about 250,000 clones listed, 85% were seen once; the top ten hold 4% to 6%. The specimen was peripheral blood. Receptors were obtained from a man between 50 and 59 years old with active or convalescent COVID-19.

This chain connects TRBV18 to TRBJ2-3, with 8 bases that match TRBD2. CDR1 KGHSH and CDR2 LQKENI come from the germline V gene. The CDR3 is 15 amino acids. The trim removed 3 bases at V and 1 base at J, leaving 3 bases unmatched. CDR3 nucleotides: TGTGCCAGCTCACCCCTAGCGGGTGGCACAGATACGCAGTATTTT. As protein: CASSPLAGGTDTQYF. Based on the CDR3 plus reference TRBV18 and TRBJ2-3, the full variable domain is NAGVMQNPRHLVRRRGQEARLRCSPMKGHSHVYWYRQLPEEGLKFMVYLQKENIIDESGMPKERFSAEFPKEGPSILRIQQVVRGDSAAYFCASSPLAGGTDTQYFGPGTRLTVL.

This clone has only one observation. In nucleotides, the CDR3 is TGCGCCAGCAGCCCTGGACAGGGGGTGAACGAGCAGTACTTC. It encodes CASSPGQGVNEQYF. The chain is built from TRBV5-1 and TRBJ2-7; 10 bases align to TRBD1. V dropped 4 bases and J dropped 5; count of bases not matched to a gene: 6. The length of the CDR3 is 14 residues. Germline values: CDR1 SGHRS, CDR2 YFSETQ.

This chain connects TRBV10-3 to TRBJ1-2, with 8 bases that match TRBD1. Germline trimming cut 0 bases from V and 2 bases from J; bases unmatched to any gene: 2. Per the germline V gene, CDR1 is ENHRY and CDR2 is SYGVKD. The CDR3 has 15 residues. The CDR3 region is CAISESNRGNYGYTF. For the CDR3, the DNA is TGTGCCATCAGTGAGTCGAACAGGGGGAACTATGGCTACACCTTC.

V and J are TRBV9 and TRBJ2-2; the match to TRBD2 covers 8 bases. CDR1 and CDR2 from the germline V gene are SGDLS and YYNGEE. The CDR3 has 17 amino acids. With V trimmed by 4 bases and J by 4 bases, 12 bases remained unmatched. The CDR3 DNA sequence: TGTGCCAGCAGCCAACTGGGGTCGGGAGGGCCCACCGGGGAGCTGTTTTTT. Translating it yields CASSQLGSGGPTGELFF.

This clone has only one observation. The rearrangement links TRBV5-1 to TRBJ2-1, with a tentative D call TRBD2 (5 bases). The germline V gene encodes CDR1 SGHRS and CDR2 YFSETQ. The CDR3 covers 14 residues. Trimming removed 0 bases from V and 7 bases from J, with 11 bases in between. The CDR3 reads CASSLGGAVNEQFF. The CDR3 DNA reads TGCGCCAGCAGCTTGGGGGGAGCTGTTAATGAGCAGTTCTTC.

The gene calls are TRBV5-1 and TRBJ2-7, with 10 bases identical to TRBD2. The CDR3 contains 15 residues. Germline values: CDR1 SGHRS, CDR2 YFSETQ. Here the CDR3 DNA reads TGCGCCAGCAGCCTCCTGATGACTCAGGGGCTAGCGGGAGTGGTC. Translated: CASSLLMTQGLAGVV.

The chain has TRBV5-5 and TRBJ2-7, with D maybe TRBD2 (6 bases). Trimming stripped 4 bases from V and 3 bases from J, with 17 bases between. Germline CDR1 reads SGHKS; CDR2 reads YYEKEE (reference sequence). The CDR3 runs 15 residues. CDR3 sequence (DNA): TGTGCCAGCAGCCCCGGGGCGGGAACTGTCTACGAGCAGTACTTC. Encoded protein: CASSPGAGTVYEQYF.

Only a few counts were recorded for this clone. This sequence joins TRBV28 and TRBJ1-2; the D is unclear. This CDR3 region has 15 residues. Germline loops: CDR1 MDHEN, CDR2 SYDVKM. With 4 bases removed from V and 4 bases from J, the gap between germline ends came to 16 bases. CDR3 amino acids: CASSSQRAPFYGYTF. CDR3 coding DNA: TGTGCCAGCAGTTCCCAGAGGGCCCCTTTCTATGGCTACACCTTC.

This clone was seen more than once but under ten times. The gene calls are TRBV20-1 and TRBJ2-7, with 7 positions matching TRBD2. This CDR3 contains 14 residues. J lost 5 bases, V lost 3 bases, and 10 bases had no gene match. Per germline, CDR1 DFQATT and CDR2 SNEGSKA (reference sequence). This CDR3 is CSASEAGAWNEQYF. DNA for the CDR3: TGCAGTGCTAGTGAGGCGGGAGCTTGGAACGAGCAGTACTTC.

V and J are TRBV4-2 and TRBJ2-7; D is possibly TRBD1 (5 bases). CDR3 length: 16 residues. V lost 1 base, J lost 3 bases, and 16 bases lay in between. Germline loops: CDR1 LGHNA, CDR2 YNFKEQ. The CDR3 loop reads CASSQANQGPFYEQYF. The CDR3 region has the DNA TGTGCCAGCAGCCAAGCGAACCAGGGCCCTTTCTACGAGCAGTACTTC.

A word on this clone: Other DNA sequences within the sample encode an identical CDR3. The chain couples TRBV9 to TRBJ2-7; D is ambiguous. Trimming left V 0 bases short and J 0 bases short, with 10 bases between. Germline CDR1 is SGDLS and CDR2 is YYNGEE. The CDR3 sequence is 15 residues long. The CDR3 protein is CASSVGAGSSYEQYF. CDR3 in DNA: TGTGCCAGCAGCGTAGGGGCCGGAAGCTCCTACGAGCAGTACTTC.

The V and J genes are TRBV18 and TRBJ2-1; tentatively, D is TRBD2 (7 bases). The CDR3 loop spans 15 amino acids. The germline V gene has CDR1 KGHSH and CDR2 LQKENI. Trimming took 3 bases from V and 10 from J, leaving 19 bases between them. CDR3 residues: CASSPIPGGLGEQFF. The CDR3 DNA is TGTGCCAGCTCACCCATCCCGGGGGGCCTAGGAGAGCAGTTCTTC.

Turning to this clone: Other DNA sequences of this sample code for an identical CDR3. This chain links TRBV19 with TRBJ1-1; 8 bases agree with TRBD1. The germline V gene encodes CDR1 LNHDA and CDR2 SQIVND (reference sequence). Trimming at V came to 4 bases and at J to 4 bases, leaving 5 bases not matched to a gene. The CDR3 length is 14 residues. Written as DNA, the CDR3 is TGTGCCAGTAGTAGCCGACAGGGGCTCACTGAAGCTTTCTTT. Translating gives CASSSRQGLTEAFF. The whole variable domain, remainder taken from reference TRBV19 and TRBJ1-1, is DGGITQSPKYLFRKEGQNVTLSCEQNLNHDAMYWYRQDPGQGLRLIYYSQIVNDFQKGDIAEGYSVSREKKESFPLTVTSAQKNPTAFYLCASSSRQGLTEAFFGQGTRLTVV.

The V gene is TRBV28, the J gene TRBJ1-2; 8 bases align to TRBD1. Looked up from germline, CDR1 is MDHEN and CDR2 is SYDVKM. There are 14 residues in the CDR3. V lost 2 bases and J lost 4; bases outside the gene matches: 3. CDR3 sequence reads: CASSLDRGVYGYTF. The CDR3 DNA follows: TGTGCCAGCAGTTTAGACAGGGGAGTCTATGGCTACACCTTC.

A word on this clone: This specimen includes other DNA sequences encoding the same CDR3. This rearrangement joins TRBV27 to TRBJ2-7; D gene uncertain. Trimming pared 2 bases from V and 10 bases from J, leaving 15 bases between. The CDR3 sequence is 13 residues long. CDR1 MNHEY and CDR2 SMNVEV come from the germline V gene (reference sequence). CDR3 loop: CASSLGIGTRQYF. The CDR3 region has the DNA TGTGCCAGCAGTTTAGGTATTGGTACGAGACAGTACTTC.

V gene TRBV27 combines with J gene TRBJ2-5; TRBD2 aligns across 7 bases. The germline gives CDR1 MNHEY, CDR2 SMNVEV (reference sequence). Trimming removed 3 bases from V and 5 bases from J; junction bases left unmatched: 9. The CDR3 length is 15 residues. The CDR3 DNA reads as TGTGCCAGCAGTTTCTATTCGGGGAGGGTGGAGACCCAGTACTTC. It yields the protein CASSFYSGRVETQYF.

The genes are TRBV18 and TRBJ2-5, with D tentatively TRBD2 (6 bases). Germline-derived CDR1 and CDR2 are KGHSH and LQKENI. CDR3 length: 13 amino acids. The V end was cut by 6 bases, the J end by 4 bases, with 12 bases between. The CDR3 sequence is CASSAGGGETQYF. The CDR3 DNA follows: TGTGCCAGCTCTGCCGGGGGAGGAGAGACCCAGTACTTC.

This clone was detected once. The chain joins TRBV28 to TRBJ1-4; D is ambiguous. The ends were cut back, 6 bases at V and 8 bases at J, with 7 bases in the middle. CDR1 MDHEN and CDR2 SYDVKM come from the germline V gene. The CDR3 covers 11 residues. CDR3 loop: CASSPREKLFF. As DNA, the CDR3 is TGTGCCAGCAGCCCCCGGGAAAAACTGTTTTTT.

The CDR3 DNA follows: TGTGCCACCGCGGACAGTTCAAAAATTCAGCCCCAGCATTTT. Translation: CATADSSKIQPQHF. The rearrangement uses TRBV6-6 and TRBJ1-5; TRBD1 is a possible D gene (6 bases). The CDR3 spans 14 residues. Per germline, CDR1 MNHNY and CDR2 SVGAGI (reference sequence). V lost 10 bases to trimming and J lost 6 bases, with 19 bases between them.

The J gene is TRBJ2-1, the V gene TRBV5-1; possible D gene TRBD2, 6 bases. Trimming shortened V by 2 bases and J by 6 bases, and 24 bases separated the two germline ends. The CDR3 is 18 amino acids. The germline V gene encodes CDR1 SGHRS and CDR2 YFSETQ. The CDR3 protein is CASSLTLGVEGFSNEQFF. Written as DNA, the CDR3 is TGCGCCAGCAGCTTAACCTTGGGTGTGGAGGGGTTCTCCAATGAGCAGTTCTTC.

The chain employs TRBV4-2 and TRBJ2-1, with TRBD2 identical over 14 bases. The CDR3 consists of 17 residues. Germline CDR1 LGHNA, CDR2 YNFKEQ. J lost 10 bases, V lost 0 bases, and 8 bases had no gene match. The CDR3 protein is CASSQDEGTSGSREQFF. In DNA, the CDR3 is TGTGCCAGCAGCCAAGATGAAGGGACTAGCGGGAGCAGGGAGCAGTTCTTC.

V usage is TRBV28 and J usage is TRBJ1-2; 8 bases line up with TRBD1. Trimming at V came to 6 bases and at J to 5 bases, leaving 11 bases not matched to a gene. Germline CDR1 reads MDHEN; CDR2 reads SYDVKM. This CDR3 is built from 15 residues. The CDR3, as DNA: TGTGCCAGCAGGCGACCGGGACAGGTCACTTATGGCTACACCTTC. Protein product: CASRRPGQVTYGYTF.

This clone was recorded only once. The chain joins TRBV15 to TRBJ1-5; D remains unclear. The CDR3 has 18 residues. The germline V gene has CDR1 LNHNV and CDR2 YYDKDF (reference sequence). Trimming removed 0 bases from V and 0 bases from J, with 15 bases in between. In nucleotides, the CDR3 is TGTGCCACCAGCAGAGAAGGTAAAGGCGACTATAGCAATCAGCCCCAGCATTTT. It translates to CATSREGKGDYSNQPQHF.

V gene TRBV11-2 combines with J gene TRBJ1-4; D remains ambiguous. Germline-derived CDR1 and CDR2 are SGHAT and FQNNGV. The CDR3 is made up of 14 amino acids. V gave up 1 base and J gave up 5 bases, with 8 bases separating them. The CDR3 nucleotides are TGTGCCAGCAGCTTAGCCAGGTGGAATGAAAAACTGTTTTTT. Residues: CASSLARWNEKLFF.

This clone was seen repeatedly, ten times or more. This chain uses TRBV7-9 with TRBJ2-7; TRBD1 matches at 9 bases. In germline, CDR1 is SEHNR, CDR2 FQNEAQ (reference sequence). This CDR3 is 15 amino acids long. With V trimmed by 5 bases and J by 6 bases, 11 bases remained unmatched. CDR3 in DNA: TGTGCCAGCAGCCCCCCGACAGGGGGGAGGGGCGAGCAGTACTTC. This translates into CASSPPTGGRGEQYF.

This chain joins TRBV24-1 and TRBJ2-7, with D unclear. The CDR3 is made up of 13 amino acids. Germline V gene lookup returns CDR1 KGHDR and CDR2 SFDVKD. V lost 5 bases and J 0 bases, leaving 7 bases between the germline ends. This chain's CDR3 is CATSGAGSYEQYF. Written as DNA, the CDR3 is TGTGCCACCAGTGGGGCCGGCTCCTACGAGCAGTACTTC.